This T cell receptor (beta chain) was documented in a study of glioma-infiltrating T cells after dendritic cell vaccination (dated by TCRdb to 2016 to 2017). Study-level background: Of the roughly 15 glioblastoma patients in the cohort, all drawn from Phase I and II dendritic cell vaccination trials, 9 were newly diagnosed and 6 had recurrent disease. Between 2003 and 2012, patients were given autologous tumor lysate-pulsed dendritic cell vaccination. To make the vaccine, monocyte-derived dendritic cells were cultured for about seven days with IL-4 and GM-CSF and then pulsed overnight with autologous tumor lysate. Each patient got three intradermal injections of the dendritic cell vaccine, spaced at biweekly intervals, in the arm below the axilla. In glioblastoma patients vaccinated with dendritic cells, deep sequencing of TCR beta CDR3 regions served to measure tumor-infiltrating lymphocyte content and to compare repertoires between tumor and blood. Survival after dendritic cell vaccination was correlated with TCR sequencing metrics such as TIL content and the overlap between tumor and blood repertoires.

The immunoSEQ assay amplified TCRB CDR3 regions from roughly 2 micrograms of genomic DNA, or from all available DNA when less than that amount was available. Multiplex PCR used 60 forward primers for TCR V beta segments and 13 reverse primers for J beta segments. To estimate reads per starting template, synthetic control templates were spiked into each sample at limiting dilution. The Illumina HiSeq System generated sequencing reads of 87 bp. Turning to the authors' computational methods: PCR and sequencing errors were removed by merging closely related sequences with a nearest neighbor algorithm. TCR overlap was defined as the percentage of unique tumor TCR beta sequences that were also found in the peripheral blood of the same patient. The table was pulled from immuneACCESS by TCRdb, which kept in-frame rearrangements only. Such tables lose some clones; where checked, under half of the loss comes from unresolved V genes, and the rest has no known cause. V, J and clone size were drawn from that table, and D and trimming were deduced from the DNA. Across this sample there are about 36,000 clones, with almost 85% seen only once. The ten largest clones represent approximately 8.3% of the sample.

Concerning this clone: This receptor's antigen is unknown. Per-base quality was not reported, and no clone a single base away is much larger than it.

Results and caveats for the whole study, not just this receptor: No direct relationship between TCR clonality and survival was found, suggesting that a diverse polyclonal response may matter. The cohort was small and heterogeneous, with few patients having full blood and tumor sets and even fewer initial-recurrent tumor pairs. The TCR overlap response model with three groups was called speculative and said to need prospective validation. Longer time to progression and overall survival after dendritic cell vaccination were predicted by higher estimated pretreatment TIL content.

Selection of patients required sufficient residual fresh-frozen tumor tissue and over two years of available survival data. Molecular status otherwise varied across the glioblastoma patients, but none of them carried an isocitrate dehydrogenase mutation. PBMC were collected before vaccination, two weeks after the third vaccination, and at tumor progression if progression occurred. The Qiagen DNeasy Blood extraction Kit was used for extraction of genomic DNA. The CDR3 contains 13 residues, cysteine and phenylalanine counted. CDR3 DNA is the only sequence kept; it has 39 bases, read in frame from the first base. CDR1 and CDR2 are drawn from the germline V gene: MNHEY, SVGAGI. V and J lose 5 bases and 5 bases, and a span of 12 bases separates them.

The sample here was blood, taken before dendritic cell vaccination. The chain is made from TRBV6-5 and TRBJ2-5, with TRBD1 perhaps the D gene, on 5 matching bases. This sequence originates from a human donor with glioblastoma. Here is the DNA: TGTGCCAGCAGTGAATCAGGGCGGGAGACCCAGTACTTC. It translates as CASSESGRETQYF.